Sequencing of this T cell receptor beta chain was carried out in a study of blood T cells in healthy people across ages. On this clonotype: Its antigen is unidentified.

The use of a sample-barcoded 5' primer and a J-beta primer mix characterized a second PCR of roughly 6 to 12 cycles. At least 3 million CDR3-containing paired-end reads were obtained per sample. TCRdb reprocessed the 5' RACE reads with MiXCR, giving one entry per CDR3 protein. The sample includes some 1.8 million distinct CDR3 sequences, 39% of them seen just once. The V gene end was trimmed by 3 bases and the J gene end by 3 bases; junction bases not matched to a gene: 5. Germline V CDR1 and CDR2: SGHTA, FQGNSA. The CDR3 spans 16 residues. Study-level results: Nothing was known about donor CMV status, and this possibly confounded expanded clonotype changes.

This chain connects TRBV7-2 to TRBJ2-5; 12 positions agree with TRBD2. Specimen: blood. This TCR came from a human donor in good health. CDR3 coding DNA: TGTGCCAGCAGCTTTCGGCGACTAGCGGGGGAAGAGACCCAGTACTTC. Its protein is CASSFRRLAGEETQYF.